This T cell receptor (beta chain) was captured in a study of blood T cell repertoires in COVID-19. About the research overall: Samples taken during acute and convalescent COVID-19 were collected in the United States, Italy and Spain.

The sample holds a few counts of this clone. Clinical history as reported by participants underpinned cohort assignment. Before being deemed recovered, Cohort 3 donors had two negative PCRs, clearance, or symptom resolution. Looked up from germline, CDR1 is SGHTA and CDR2 is FQGTGA. The CDR3 runs to 15 residues. With V trimmed by 5 bases and J by 5 bases, 6 bases remained unmatched. Source study methods: Reference gene primer amplification yielded estimated nucleated cell counts. Sequencing was performed with immunoSEQ multiplex PCR; in TCRdb, only in-frame clones are kept and a portion is missing. D and trimming were read from the DNA, whereas the V and J calls and clone size are those reported in that table. Of a few hundred thousand clones in the sample, more than 70% are singletons; the top ten hold around 1.2%.

The sequencing input was PBMCs or T cells enriched from blood (not recorded which). The chain is built from TRBV7-3 and TRBJ2-7, with 13 bases that match TRBD2. This clonotype was sampled from a woman younger than 35 who had recovered from COVID-19. The CDR3 loop reads CASSPLAGGTDEQYF. CDR3 nucleotides: TGTGCCAGCAGCCCACTAGCGGGGGGGACGGACGAGCAGTACTTC.